This T cell receptor (beta chain) is drawn from a study of blood T cell repertoires in COVID-19. About the research overall: Whether acute or convalescent, the COVID-19 samples came from the United States, Italy and Spain. From T cells, B-cell-depleted T cells, or PBMCs came the material, which was cDNA or gDNA.

Authors' methods: Amplification with reference gene primers provided the estimates of nucleated cell counts. Measured with immunoSEQ multiplex PCR; TCRdb has only the in-frame clones, and not every one. Clonal size and the V and J genes are those of that table, whereas D and trimming came from the DNA. This table holds 60,000 to 70,000 clones, about 70% found once. The V gene end was trimmed by 2 bases and the J gene end by 4 bases; junction bases not matched to a gene: 5. The CDR3 length is 14 residues. CDR1 is LNHNV and CDR2 is YYDKDF in the germline V gene (reference sequence). The receptor was isolated from a woman at least 80 years old with acute or convalescent COVID-19. The material sequenced was peripheral blood. This chain connects TRBV15 to TRBJ2-7, with 7 positions matching TRBD1. The CDR3 coding sequence is TGTGCCACCAGCAGACGGGACAGCCCGTACGAGCAGTACTTC. It codes for CATSRRDSPYEQYF.